These 7 T cell receptor beta chains share one sample of origin, sequenced in a study of T-cell memory formation after mild COVID-19. TCRdb re-called the 5' RACE reads through MiXCR, storing one row per CDR3 protein. The repertoire holds some 440,000 distinct CDR3 sequences, roughly 25% seen once, with approximately 13% in the top ten. Material: PBMCs or a T cell subset sorted from them (not recorded which). The receptors here all came from an adult woman who had mild COVID-19 (a few samples of this study predate the infection). Cell type and time point are not known.

CDR3 in DNA: TGCGCCACGAAGTTAGGGGATCCCTACAATGAGCAGTTCTTC. Protein sequence: CATKLGDPYNEQFF. The chain carries TRBV5-1 and TRBJ2-1, with D perhaps TRBD1 (5 bases). Germline lookup yields CDR1 SGHRS and CDR2 YFSETQ. The CDR3 totals 14 residues. The ends were cut back, 9 bases at V and 2 bases at J, with 15 bases in the middle.

This clonotype was detected ten times or more. The chain employs TRBV4-1 and TRBJ2-3, with no clear D. The V gene lost 6 bases and the J gene lost 0 bases, with 10 bases spanning the gap. There are 14 residues in the CDR3. In germline, CDR1 is MGHRA, CDR2 YSYEKL. This chain's CDR3 is CASRSVLSTDTQYF. As DNA, the CDR3 is TGCGCCAGCAGGAGTGTCCTCAGCACAGATACGCAGTATTTT.

The rearrangement joins TRBV2 to TRBJ2-3; D ambiguous. CDR1 SNHLY and CDR2 FYNNEI come from the germline V gene. V was trimmed by 8 bases and J by 2 bases, leaving 11 bases between them. The CDR3 runs 13 residues. In DNA, the CDR3 is TGTGCCAGCGGTCGTCTCCTCACAGATACGCAGTATTTT. Its translation: CASGRLLTDTQYF.

The chain carries TRBV4-1 and TRBJ2-7; weak D call: TRBD1 (5 bases). With 3 bases removed from V and 3 bases from J, the gap between germline ends came to 21 bases. In germline, CDR1 is MGHRA, CDR2 YSYEKL. The CDR3 totals 17 residues. The CDR3 coding sequence is TGCGCCAGCAGCCACCCGACCGACGGTGGGGCCAACTACGAGCAGTACTTC. Amino acids: CASSHPTDGGANYEQYF.

This sequence joins TRBV7-6 and TRBJ2-3; maybe TRBD2 (5 bases). The CDR3 runs to 15 residues. Deletions cut 5 bases from V and 3 bases from J, with 15 bases between. Germline assignment: CDR1 SGHVS and CDR2 FNYEAQ. In DNA, the CDR3 is TGTGCCAGCAGCCCCAGCCTTAGCGTAACAGATACGCAGTATTTT. It codes for CASSPSLSVTDTQYF.

This clonotype was recorded a few times. This chain uses TRBV24-1 with TRBJ2-1; 9 bases match TRBD1. This CDR3 region has 16 residues. CDR1 KGHDR and CDR2 SFDVKD come from the germline V gene. Trimming took 1 base from V and 8 from J; bases not matched to a gene: 8. The CDR3 DNA is TGTGCCACCAGTGATTTCGGGACAGGGCGCCGGGATGAGCAGTTCTTC. Translating it yields CATSDFGTGRRDEQFF.

There are many counts of this clonotype. The chain employs TRBV7-2 and TRBJ2-3; 10 nucleotides match TRBD2. Germline assignment: CDR1 SGHTA and CDR2 FQGNSA. This CDR3 has 16 residues. V lost 8 bases to trimming and J lost 7 bases; unmatched junction nucleotides: 15. DNA of the CDR3: TGTGCCAGCTCCCTATTGGGGACTAGCGCTTCGAATACGCAGTATTTT. Residues: CASSLLGTSASNTQYF.